This T cell receptor (beta chain) was found in a study of blood T cell repertoires in COVID-19. Study background: From the United States, Italy and Spain came samples of acute and convalescent COVID-19.

In the study's own analysis: Quantification of nucleated cells was approximated via reference gene primer amplification. The method was immunoSEQ multiplex PCR; TCRdb's version includes in-frame clones alone and lacks a portion of them. Clone size and the V and J calls come from that table; the DNA yielded D and trimming. The sample consists of hundreds of thousands of clones, approximately 88% of them appearing once. Trimming cost V 3 bases and J 5 bases; bases outside gene matches: 3. The CDR3 has 14 amino acids. Germline CDR1 and CDR2: WNHNN and SYGVQD (reference sequence). Enrollees, roughly 18 to 89 years old, lived in 24 US areas.

The sequence derives from a man aged 60-69 years who had recovered from COVID-19. Sequences were obtained from PBMCs or T cells enriched from blood (not recorded which). The rearrangement uses TRBV10-1 and TRBJ2-5; TRBD2 agrees at 10 bases. The DNA of the CDR3 is TGCGCCAGCAGTGACCCGGGACTAGCGGAGACCCAGTACTTC. It codes for CASSDPGLAETQYF.